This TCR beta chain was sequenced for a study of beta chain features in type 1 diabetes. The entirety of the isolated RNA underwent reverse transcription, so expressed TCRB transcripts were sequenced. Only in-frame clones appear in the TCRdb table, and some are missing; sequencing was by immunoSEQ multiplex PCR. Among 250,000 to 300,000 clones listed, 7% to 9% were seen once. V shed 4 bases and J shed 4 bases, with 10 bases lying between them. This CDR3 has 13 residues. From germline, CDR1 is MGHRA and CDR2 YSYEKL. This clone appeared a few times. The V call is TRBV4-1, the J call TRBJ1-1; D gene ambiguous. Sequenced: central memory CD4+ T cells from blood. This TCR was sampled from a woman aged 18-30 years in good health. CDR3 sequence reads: CASSPSRGTEAFF. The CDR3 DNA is TGCGCCAGCAGCCCCTCGCGGGGCACTGAAGCTTTCTTT.